Sequencing of this T cell receptor (beta chain) was carried out in a study of T cell repertoires in cytomegalovirus infection. Study-wide context: Newly reported HLA-C-restricted and thoroughly characterized HLA-B-restricted CMV epitopes were employed. Based on public TCR beta signatures, there were indications of CMV infection and of a matching HLA type. Study-wide findings and caveats: Ex vivo responses were dominated by HLA-C-restricted CMV-specific TCR beta clonotypes. People with CMV and the relevant HLA were identified by cumulative public TCR beta family frequency.

TCRdb called the reads again in MiXCR, with one record for every CDR3 protein. Of about 47,000 distinct CDR3 sequences in the sample, about 19% were seen once. This clonotype was found a few times. Its antigen is currently unknown. V was pared by 5 bases and J by 3 bases, with 7 bases of the junction left unmatched. Germline values: CDR1 SEHNR, CDR2 FQNEAQ (reference sequence). This CDR3 is built from 14 residues. The chain uses TRBV7-9 and TRBJ2-7, with 7 bases that match TRBD1. The sample consisted of CD8+ T cells from cultured PBMCs, taken from culture after CMV antigen stimulation. The clonotype originates from a human donor in good health (CMV status not recorded). Some clones in this sample may be carry-over from other donors' samples. The CDR3 bases are TGTGCCAGCAGCCCCCCGGGACAGTACTACGAGCAGTACTTC. As protein: CASSPPGQYYEQYF.